The sequence of this T cell receptor beta chain was determined in a study of Graves' ophthalmopathy and Graves' hyperthyroidism. Study-wide background: Peripheral blood collection took place at initial diagnosis, before any treatment.

Germline assignment: CDR1 SGHAT and CDR2 FQNNGV. CDR3 length: 17 residues. Germline trimming cut 1 base from V and 11 bases from J; bases unmatched to any gene: 18. Whole-study findings and limits: Most expanded clonotypes in thyroid above 0.001 frequency also showed up in blood. A 13-signature model separated ophthalmopathy from stable hyperthyroidism, reaching around 88% sensitivity and roughly 82% specificity cross-validated.

The sample holds many counts of this clonotype. The antigen remains undetermined. Lactation, pregnancy, uncontrolled infections and other autoimmune diseases were all grounds for excluding patients. RNA served as the template for amplifying TCR beta CDR3 regions. HTBI primers were used in a first-round RT-PCR, which preceded a second-round multiplex PCR. Via MiXCR, TCRdb re-called the multiplex PCR reads, giving one row per CDR3 protein. The sample has about 500,000 distinct CDR3 sequences; about 15% are singletons. This rearrangement joins TRBV11-2 to TRBJ1-1; 8 bases match TRBD1. This sequence was found in a woman aged 30 to 39 with Graves' ophthalmopathy. The specimen sequenced was blood. The CDR3 nucleotides read TGTGCCAGCAGCTTAGGAAGTAGGACAGGGCAGCGCGCCCGGGCTTTCTTT. This gives the protein CASSLGSRTGQRARAFF. Supplemented by reference TRBV11-2 and TRBJ1-1, the full variable domain reads EAGVAQSPRYKIIEKRQSVAFWCNPISGHATLYWYQQILGQGPKLLIQFQNNGVVDDSQLPKDRFSAERLKGVDSTLKIQPAKLEDSAVYLCASSLGSRTGQRARAFFGQGTRLTVV.